This T cell receptor (beta chain) stems from a study of blood T cell repertoires in COVID-19. On the study more broadly: Sites in the United States, Italy and Spain provided acute and convalescent COVID-19 samples.

Original methodology: Nucleated cell number was recorded as an estimate derived from reference gene primer amplification. Using immunoSEQ multiplex PCR, the repertoire was profiled, and TCRdb retains in-frame clones only, with some absent. D and trimming come from the DNA, and the V and J calls and clone size come from that table. This table holds roughly 68,000 clones, about 88% found once. Cohorts were determined from participant-reported clinical history. Before being deemed recovered, Cohort 3 donors had two negative PCRs, clearance, or symptom resolution. In its sample, this clone was seen once. This CDR3 has 15 amino acids. V shed 3 bases, J shed 5 bases, and the junction held 6 bases outside the gene matches. CDR1 KGHSH and CDR2 LQKENI come from the germline V gene.

Sequenced: PBMCs or T cells enriched from blood (not recorded which). This chain connects TRBV18 to TRBJ2-2, with 7 bases lining up with TRBD1. The sequence was collected from a woman aged 40-49 years who had recovered from COVID-19. The CDR3 nucleotides read TGTGCCAGCTCACCCGGCAAGGGGGCGACCGGGGAGCTGTTTTTT. Amino acid sequence: CASSPGKGATGELFF.